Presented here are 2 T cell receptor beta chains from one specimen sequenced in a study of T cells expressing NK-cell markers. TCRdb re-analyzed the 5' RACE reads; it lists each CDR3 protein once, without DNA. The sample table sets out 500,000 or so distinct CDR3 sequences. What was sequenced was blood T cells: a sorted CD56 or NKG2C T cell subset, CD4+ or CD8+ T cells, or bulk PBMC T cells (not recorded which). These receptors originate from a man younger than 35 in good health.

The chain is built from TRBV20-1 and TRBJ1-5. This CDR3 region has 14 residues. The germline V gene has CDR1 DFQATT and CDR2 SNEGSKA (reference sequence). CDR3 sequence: CSARDQSGFQPQHF.

CDR3: CASSLELVGGNTEAFF. V usage is TRBV7-9 and J usage is TRBJ1-1; TCRdb picks TRBD1, but there is no DNA to check that call. Germline CDR1 is SEHNR and CDR2 is FQNEAQ (reference sequence). CDR3 length: 16 amino acids.